This T cell receptor beta chain was recovered during a study of blood T cell repertoires in COVID-19. Across the whole study: COVID-19 samples from acute and convalescent phases originated in the United States, Italy and Spain.

The V and J ends lost 4 bases and 0 bases respectively, with 11 bases between them. Germline V gene sequence: CDR1 SGHRS, CDR2 YFSETQ. The CDR3 is 15 residues long. Clinical histories supplied by participants themselves formed the basis of cohort assignment. Donors in Cohort 3 who had recovered were those with two negative PCRs, healthcare professional clearance, or resolution of their symptoms. Study processing details: Estimation of nucleated cell counts relied on the amplification of reference gene primers. The assay was immunoSEQ multiplex PCR, and TCRdb's table has in-frame clones only and misses some. From that table come the V and J calls and clone size; the DNA was used to work out D and trimming. The sample carries hundreds of thousands of clones, 86% recorded once.

The chain joins TRBV5-1 to TRBJ1-3; D is ambiguous. The receptor was derived from a woman aged 50 to 65 who had recovered from COVID-19. The source material was PBMCs or T cells enriched from blood (not recorded which). CDR3 protein: CASSNGLVSGNTIYF. The CDR3 DNA reads as TGCGCCAGCAGCAATGGACTGGTCTCTGGAAACACCATATATTTT.